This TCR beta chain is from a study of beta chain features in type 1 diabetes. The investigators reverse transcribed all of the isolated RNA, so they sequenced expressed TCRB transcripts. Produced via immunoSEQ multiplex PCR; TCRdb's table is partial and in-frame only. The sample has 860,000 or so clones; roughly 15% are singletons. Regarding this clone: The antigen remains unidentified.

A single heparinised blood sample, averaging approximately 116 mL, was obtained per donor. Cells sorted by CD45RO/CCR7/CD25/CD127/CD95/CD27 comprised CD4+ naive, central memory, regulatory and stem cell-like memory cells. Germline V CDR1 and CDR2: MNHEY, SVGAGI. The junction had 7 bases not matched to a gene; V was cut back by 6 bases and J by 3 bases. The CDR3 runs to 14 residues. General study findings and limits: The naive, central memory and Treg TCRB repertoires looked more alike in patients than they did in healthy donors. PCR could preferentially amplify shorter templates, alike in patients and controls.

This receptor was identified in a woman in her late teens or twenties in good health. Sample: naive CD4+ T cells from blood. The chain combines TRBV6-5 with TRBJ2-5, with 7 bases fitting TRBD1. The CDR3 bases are TGTGCCAGCAGCCGCTCAGGGGGAAAAGAGACCCAGTACTTC. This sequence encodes CASSRSGGKETQYF.